The 19 T cell receptor beta chains in this list originate from one sample, sequenced in a study of identical twins. From the 5' RACE reads, TCRdb called clonotypes with MiXCR, one entry per CDR3 protein. The sample carries approximately 630,000 distinct CDR3 sequences, about 7.6% recorded once. The same sample was also used in a study of yellow fever vaccine responses in identical twins.

Input material: PBMCs. These receptors were taken from a woman in her late teens or twenties in good health.

The sample holds many counts of this clonotype. This sequence joins TRBV5-1 and TRBJ2-3, with 10 bases that match TRBD2. Germline V CDR1 and CDR2: SGHRS, YFSETQ. Germline trimming cut 1 base from V and 6 bases from J; bases unmatched to any gene: 8. The CDR3 contains 16 residues. The CDR3 protein is CASSLFSGRATDTQYF. CDR3 in DNA: TGCGCCAGCAGCTTGTTCAGCGGGAGGGCAACCGATACGCAGTATTTT.

This clonotype was seen a handful of times. The chain couples TRBV4-1 to TRBJ2-5; 8 nucleotides align to TRBD2. CDR3 length: 16 residues. The germline gives CDR1 MGHRA, CDR2 YSYEKL. With V trimmed by 1 base and J by 5 bases, 9 bases remained unmatched. This CDR3 is CASSQVWTSPGETQYF. The CDR3 nucleotides read TGCGCCAGCAGCCAAGTGTGGACTAGCCCTGGGGAGACCCAGTACTTC.

The chain is built from TRBV24-1 and TRBJ2-3; TRBD1 matches 10 bases. The junction had 6 bases not matched to a gene; V was cut back by 10 bases and J by 3 bases. From germline, CDR1 is KGHDR and CDR2 SFDVKD. The CDR3 is 14 amino acids. The CDR3 loop is CATRPGQGTDTQYF. CDR3 in DNA: TGTGCCACAAGACCGGGACAGGGGACAGATACGCAGTATTTT.

This clonotype was picked up many times. For the CDR3, the DNA is TGTGCCAGCAGTGAAACCGGGACAGGGGGCATTACTGAAGCTTTCTTT. Protein sequence: CASSETGTGGITEAFF. This rearrangement joins TRBV12-3 or TRBV12-4 to TRBJ1-1; TRBD1 agrees at 12 bases. The CDR3 runs to 16 residues. V gave up 5 bases and J gave up 5 bases; unmatched junction bases: 9.

This clonotype was counted only a few times. The chain combines TRBV9 with TRBJ1-2; D gene unclear. The CDR3 spans 11 residues. Trimming left V 4 bases short and J 13 bases short, with 14 bases between. CDR1 and CDR2 (germline): SGDLS, YYNGEE. The CDR3 sequence is CASSTTGAATF. The CDR3 bases are TGTGCCAGCAGCACCACCGGTGCTGCCACCTTC.

This clonotype has more than one count but fewer than ten. The chain joins TRBV24-1 to TRBJ2-1; 9 nucleotides match TRBD2. J gave up 4 bases and V 4 bases, and 7 bases lay outside the gene matches. Germline V CDR1 and CDR2: KGHDR, SFDVKD. This CDR3 is 16 amino acids long. The CDR3 spells CATSEISGGTYNEQFF. CDR3 in DNA: TGTGCCACCAGTGAAATTAGCGGGGGTACGTACAATGAGCAGTTCTTC.

This clonotype has ten or more counts. V is TRBV7-2 and J is TRBJ1-6, with a weak D call TRBD1 (6 bases). In germline, CDR1 is SGHTA, CDR2 FQGNSA. V was trimmed by 1 base and J by 9 bases, leaving 13 bases between them. The CDR3 spans 15 residues. The DNA for the CDR3 is TGTGCCAGCAGCTTAGGGCAGGGGAAAACTTCACCCCTCCACTTT. Its protein product is CASSLGQGKTSPLHF.

This clonotype was observed at least ten times. The CDR3 region has the DNA TGCAGCGCCATTACAGTGTACCAAGAGACCCAGTACTTC. It is translated as CSAITVYQETQYF. The chain combines TRBV29-1 with TRBJ2-5; D ambiguous. V was pared by 7 bases and J by 0 bases, with 12 bases between. The CDR3 extends over 13 amino acids. Germline V CDR1 and CDR2: SQVTM, ANQGSEA.

The CDR3: CSGLGADTQYF. In DNA, the CDR3 is TGCAGCGGTCTGGGGGCCGATACGCAGTATTTT. The rearrangement links TRBV29-1 to TRBJ2-3; D is perhaps TRBD1 (6 bases). This CDR3 is 11 amino acids long. Trimming cost V 7 bases and J 6 bases, with 11 bases left between them. CDR1 SQVTM and CDR2 ANQGSEA come from the germline V gene.

V is TRBV5-1 and J is TRBJ2-5; D gene ambiguous. V was clipped by 4 bases and J by 2 bases, with 9 bases between them. The CDR3 length is 13 residues. Germline CDR1 reads SGHRS; CDR2 reads YFSETQ. The CDR3 region has the DNA TGCGCCAGCAGCAGATCCAGTCAAGAGACCCAGTACTTC. As protein: CASSRSSQETQYF.

As concerns this clonotype: At one end, the junction sequence differs from germline, possibly due to a read error. This chain connects TRBV20-1 to TRBJ2-5; TRBD1 or TRBD2 may be the D gene (5 bases each). Per germline, CDR1 DFQATT and CDR2 SNEGSKA (reference sequence). The length of the CDR3 is 18 residues. CDR3 DNA: TGCTGTGCCCCGCGCTACGCAGGGAGCTCCTATTCCCAAGAGACCCAGTACTTC. The encoded protein is CCAPRYAGSSYSQETQYF.

This clonotype has at least ten counts. The chain employs TRBV4-2 and TRBJ2-4; maybe TRBD1 (6 bases). This CDR3 is 16 amino acids long. The V gene's germline CDR1 is LGHNA and CDR2 YNFKEQ. Trimming cost V 4 bases and J 2 bases, with 15 bases left between them. The DNA for the CDR3 is TGTGCCAGCAGCCCCGGTCAGGGGACAACCAAAAACATTCAGTACTTC. Its protein is CASSPGQGTTKNIQYF.

There are a few counts of this clonotype. The chain recombines TRBV4-2 with TRBJ2-1; 7 bases map to TRBD2. CDR3 length: 14 amino acids. Germline loops: CDR1 LGHNA, CDR2 YNFKEQ. V gave up 3 bases and J gave up 5 bases; unmatched junction bases: 4. As DNA, the CDR3 is TGTGCCAGCAGCCAGTATCTAGCGGACAATGAGCAGTTCTTC. Residues: CASSQYLADNEQFF.

This sequence joins TRBV27 and TRBJ2-7, with D perhaps TRBD1 (6 bases). The germline V gene has CDR1 MNHEY and CDR2 SMNVEV (reference sequence). V was shortened by 4 bases and J by 6 bases, with 13 bases between the two germline ends. The CDR3 is made up of 13 amino acids. The CDR3 sequence is CASSSDSWAEQYF. Written as DNA, the CDR3 is TGTGCCAGCAGTTCGGACAGTTGGGCCGAGCAGTACTTC.

The genes are TRBV29-1 and TRBJ2-1, with no clear D. Trimming cost V 6 bases and J 0 bases, with 15 bases left between them. Germline CDR1 reads SQVTM; CDR2 reads ANQGSEA. CDR3 length equals 15 residues. The CDR3 spells CSVEYPRSSYNEQFF. CDR3 coding DNA: TGCAGCGTGGAATACCCTAGGAGCTCCTACAATGAGCAGTTCTTC.

The V call is TRBV10-3, the J call TRBJ2-1; D is unclear. Germline lookup yields CDR1 ENHRY and CDR2 SYGVKD. V was shortened by 0 bases and J by 6 bases, with 6 bases between the two germline ends. This CDR3 is built from 13 residues. The CDR3 nucleotides read TGTGCCATCAGTGAGTCTGGCTTCAATGAGCAGTTCTTC. Translating gives CAISESGFNEQFF.

This clonotype was counted many times. The gene calls are TRBV4-1 and TRBJ1-4; tentatively, D is TRBD1 (6 bases). The V and J ends lost 1 base and 0 bases respectively, with 15 bases between them. Per germline, CDR1 MGHRA and CDR2 YSYEKL. The CDR3 has 18 amino acids. DNA of the CDR3: TGCGCCAGCAGCCAAGTGGGGAGCAGGGGCTCAACTAATGAAAAACTGTTTTTT. Its translation: CASSQVGSRGSTNEKLFF.

The chain is built from TRBV5-1 and TRBJ2-2; 7 bases map to TRBD2. The CDR3 is made up of 21 amino acids. The germline gives CDR1 SGHRS, CDR2 YFSETQ. J was trimmed by 1 base and V by 5 bases; bases with no gene match: 23. In DNA, the CDR3 is TGCGCCAGCAGTTCCCAAACTCCGGGACTACTCCGATTTAAGAACACCGGGGAGCTGTTTTTT. Residues: CASSSQTPGLLRFKNTGELFF.

The chain links TRBV7-8 to TRBJ2-5, with 14 bases aligning to TRBD2. This CDR3 is built from 17 residues. Germline V lookup: CDR1 SGHVS, CDR2 FQNEAQ. The V gene end was trimmed by 0 bases and the J gene end by 2 bases; junction bases not matched to a gene: 2. The CDR3 DNA reads as TGTGCCAGCAGCTTAGCCCGACTAGCGGGAGGGCAAGAGACCCAGTACTTC. It yields the protein CASSLARLAGGQETQYF. The full variable domain, rest sourced from reference TRBV7-8 and TRBJ2-5, is GAGVSQSPRYKVAKRGQDVALRCDPISGHVSLFWYQQALGQGPEFLTYFQNEAQLDKSGLPSDRFFAERPEGSVSTLKIQRTQQEDSAVYLCASSLARLAGGQETQYFGPGTRLLVL.